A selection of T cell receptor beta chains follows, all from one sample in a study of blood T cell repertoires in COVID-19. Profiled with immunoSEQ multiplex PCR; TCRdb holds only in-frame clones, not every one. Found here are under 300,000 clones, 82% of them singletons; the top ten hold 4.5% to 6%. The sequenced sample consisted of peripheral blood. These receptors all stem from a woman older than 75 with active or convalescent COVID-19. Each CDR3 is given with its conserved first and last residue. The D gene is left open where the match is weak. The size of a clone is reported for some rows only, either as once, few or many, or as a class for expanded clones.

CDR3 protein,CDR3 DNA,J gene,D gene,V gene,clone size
CASRIGTDTQYF,TGCGCCAGCAGAATAGGCACAGATACGCAGTATTTT,TRBJ2-3,.,TRBV10-2,.
CASSYLATLRTDTQYF,TGTGCCAGCAGTTACCTGGCCACCCTCCGCACAGATACGCAGTATTTT,TRBJ2-3,.,TRBV6-6,.
CASSLEGRGGETQYF,TGCGCCAGCAGCCTAGAGGGTAGGGGAGGCGAGACCCAGTACTTC,TRBJ2-5,.,TRBV4-1,.
CASSMGHPIEQYF,TGTGCCAGCAGCATGGGACACCCCATCGAGCAGTACTTC,TRBJ2-7,.,TRBV5-4,.
CASSGDRRRVFYNEQFF,TGTGCCAGCAGCGGCGACAGGCGGAGAGTTTTTTACAATGAGCAGTTCTTC,TRBJ2-1,.,TRBV9,.
CASSSIGLAGVGLGDTQYF,TGTGCCAGCAGCTCTATAGGACTAGCGGGAGTCGGGTTGGGAGATACGCAGTATTTT,TRBJ2-3,TRBD2,TRBV5-6,.
CASSTQMNTEAFF,TGCGCCAGCAGCACGCAGATGAACACTGAAGCTTTCTTT,TRBJ1-1,.,TRBV10-2,.
CASSFQNTIYF,TGCGCCAGCAGCTTTCAGAACACCATATATTTT,TRBJ1-3,.,TRBV5-1,.
CASSLDMTGSGNTIYF,TGCGCCAGCAGCTTGGATATGACAGGCAGTGGAAACACCATATATTTT,TRBJ1-3,.,TRBV5-1,.
CASSTRVGYTF,TGTGCCAGCAGCACCAGGGTGGGCTACACCTTC,TRBJ1-2,.,TRBV2,few
CASSHGQGAYEQYF,TGCGCCAGCAGCCATGGACAGGGGGCTTACGAGCAGTACTTC,TRBJ2-7,TRBD1,TRBV5-1,.
CASSKGARDRSSYEQYF,TGTGCCAGCAGCAAAGGGGCCAGGGACAGGAGCTCCTACGAGCAGTACTTC,TRBJ2-7,.,TRBV21-1,.
CASSRWDRMNTEAFF,TGTGCCAGCAGCCGGTGGGACAGAATGAACACTGAAGCTTTCTTT,TRBJ1-1,TRBD1,TRBV7-9,.
CASSLSGSSLNTEAFF,TGTGCCAGCAGCTTGAGTGGTAGCAGCTTGAACACTGAAGCTTTCTTT,TRBJ1-1,.,TRBV5-8,.
CASSLTSGSTDTQYF,TGTGCCAGCAGTTTGACTAGCGGGAGCACAGATACGCAGTATTTT,TRBJ2-3,TRBD2,TRBV2,.
CASSARAGSSYEQYF,TGTGCCAGCAGCGCAAGAGCGGGATCATCCTACGAGCAGTACTTC,TRBJ2-7,TRBD2,TRBV9,.
CAIGRGGEQFF,TGTGCCATCGGCCGTGGTGGTGAGCAGTTCTTC,TRBJ2-1,.,TRBV10-3,once
CASGLGGDQPQHF,TGTGCTAGTGGTTTGGGGGGCGATCAGCCCCAGCATTTT,TRBJ1-5,.,TRBV12-5,.
CASSLAGQGFTDTQYF,TGTGCCAGCAGCTTGGCGGGACAGGGGTTCACAGATACGCAGTATTTT,TRBJ2-3,TRBD1,TRBV5-6,.
CASTRTGSNYGYTF,TGTGCCAGCACCCGGACAGGTTCTAACTATGGCTACACCTTC,TRBJ1-2,TRBD1,TRBV28,.
CASSPPGEETQYF,TGTGCCAGCTCACCACCAGGAGAAGAGACCCAGTACTTC,TRBJ2-5,.,TRBV18,.
CASSANWAGTQYF,TGCGCCAGCAGTGCCAATTGGGCGGGTACGCAGTATTTT,TRBJ2-3,.,TRBV10-1,.
CASRPTSGHQETQYF,TGTGCCAGCAGACCGACTAGCGGCCACCAAGAGACCCAGTACTTC,TRBJ2-5,TRBD2,TRBV5-4,.
CASSPGDNYEQYF,TGTGCCAGCTCACCGGGGGACAACTACGAGCAGTACTTC,TRBJ2-7,.,TRBV18,once
CASSQPPGQFQETQYF,TGTGCCAGCAGCCAACCCCCGGGACAGTTTCAAGAGACCCAGTACTTC,TRBJ2-5,TRBD1,TRBV3-1/TRBV3-2,.
CASIRGYEQYF,TGTGCCAGCATAAGAGGGTACGAGCAGTACTTC,TRBJ2-7,.,TRBV6-5,.
CASRSDSNWYQPQHF,TGCGCCAGCAGATCTGACAGTAATTGGTATCAGCCCCAGCATTTT,TRBJ1-5,.,TRBV10-2,.
CASSPPGTVIPMNTEAFF,TGTGCCAGCAGCCCCCCCGGGACTGTGATACCCATGAACACTGAAGCTTTCTTT,TRBJ1-1,.,TRBV12-1,.
CASSQETGVSKNIQYF,TGCGCCAGCAGCCAGGAGACAGGGGTTTCCAAAAACATTCAGTACTTC,TRBJ2-4,TRBD1,TRBV4-1,.
CASSPGQTHSDTQYF,TGCGCCAGCAGCCCGGGACAGACTCATTCGGATACGCAGTATTTT,TRBJ2-3,TRBD1,TRBV5-1,.
CASSQVILDNEQFF,TGCGCCAGCAGCCAAGTAATCCTCGACAATGAGCAGTTCTTC,TRBJ2-1,.,TRBV4-1,.
CATSRAVGVQYF,TGTGCCACCAGCAGAGCTGTGGGAGTTCAGTACTTC,TRBJ2-4,.,TRBV15,.
CSVARQGSSNEKLFF,TGCAGCGTTGCCAGGCAGGGCTCTTCTAATGAAAAACTGTTTTTT,TRBJ1-4,.,TRBV29-1,.
CASSETSGGAGELFF,TGCGCCAGCAGCGAGACTAGCGGGGGGGCCGGGGAGCTGTTTTTT,TRBJ2-2,TRBD2,TRBV5-1,once
CASTLRVGGQGFLNGYTF,TGTGCCAGTACCCTCAGGGTAGGTGGACAGGGGTTTTTGAACGGCTACACCTTC,TRBJ1-2,TRBD1,TRBV19,once
CASSLNGQGVHEQYF,TGCGCCAGCAGCTTGAATGGACAGGGGGTGCACGAGCAGTACTTC,TRBJ2-7,TRBD1,TRBV5-1,.
CASRVNSNEKLFF,TGCGCCAGCAGGGTAAACTCTAATGAAAAACTGTTTTTT,TRBJ1-4,.,TRBV5-1,.
CASSSATNEKLFF,TGTGCCAGCAGCTCCGCAACTAATGAAAAACTGTTTTTT,TRBJ1-4,.,TRBV28,.
CASSYDLGSNYGYTF,TGTGCCAGCAGTTACGACCTCGGGAGTAACTATGGCTACACCTTC,TRBJ1-2,.,TRBV6-5,.
CASSKRGQGSESNTGELFF,TGTGCCAGCAGCAAAAGGGGACAGGGTAGCGAATCGAACACCGGGGAGCTGTTTTTT,TRBJ2-2,.,TRBV21-1,.
CASSTQGAASTEAFF,TGTGCCAGCTCAACCCAGGGGGCGGCTTCCACTGAAGCTTTCTTT,TRBJ1-1,TRBD1,TRBV18,.
CASRGQGDSPLHF,TGTGCCAGCAGAGGACAGGGGGATTCACCCCTCCACTTT,TRBJ1-6,TRBD1,TRBV2,.
CASIGGFLYEQYF,TGTGCCAGCATCGGGGGTTTTTTATACGAGCAGTACTTC,TRBJ2-7,.,TRBV28,.
CASRGDGVRGNTIYF,TGTGCCAGCAGGGGAGACGGGGTTCGCGGAAACACCATATATTTT,TRBJ1-3,.,TRBV11-2,.
CASSSATGNGNTIYF,TGTGCCAGCTCATCCGCGACGGGGAATGGAAACACCATATATTTT,TRBJ1-3,.,TRBV18,few
CASDQGSVNSPLHF,TGTGCCAGCGACCAGGGGTCGGTAAATTCACCCCTCCACTTT,TRBJ1-6,.,TRBV6-5,.